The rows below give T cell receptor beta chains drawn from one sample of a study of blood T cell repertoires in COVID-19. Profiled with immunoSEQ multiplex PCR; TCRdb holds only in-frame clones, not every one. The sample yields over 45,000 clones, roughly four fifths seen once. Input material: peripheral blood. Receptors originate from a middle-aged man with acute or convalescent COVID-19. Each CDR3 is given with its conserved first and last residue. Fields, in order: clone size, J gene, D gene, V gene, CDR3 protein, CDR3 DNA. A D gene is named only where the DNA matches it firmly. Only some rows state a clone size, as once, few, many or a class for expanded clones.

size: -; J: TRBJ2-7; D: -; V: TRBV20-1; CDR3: CSARFAYEQYF; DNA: TGCAGTGCTAGGTTCGCCTACGAGCAGTACTTC
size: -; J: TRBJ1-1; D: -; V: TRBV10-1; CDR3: CASSESFNTEAFF; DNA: TGCGCCAGCAGTGAAAGCTTCAACACTGAAGCTTTCTTT
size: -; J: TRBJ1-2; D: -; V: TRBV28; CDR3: CASSQNYYGYTF; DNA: TGTGCCAGCAGCCAAAACTACTATGGCTACACCTTC
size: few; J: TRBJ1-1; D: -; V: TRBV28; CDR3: CASSPPSAANTEAFF; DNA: TGTGCCAGCAGTCCACCTTCGGCGGCGAACACTGAAGCTTTCTTT
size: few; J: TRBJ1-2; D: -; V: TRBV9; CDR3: CASSVSSKTAVYVGYTF; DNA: TGTGCCAGCAGCGTATCTTCCAAGACAGCCGTTTATGTTGGCTACACCTTC
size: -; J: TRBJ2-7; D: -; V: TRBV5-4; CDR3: CASSLGFGGTYEQYF; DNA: TGTGCCAGCAGCTTAGGGTTCGGGGGTACCTACGAGCAGTACTTC
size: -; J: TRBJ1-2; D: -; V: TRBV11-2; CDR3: CASSLGQVLGYTF; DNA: TGTGCCAGCAGCTTAGGACAGGTGCTTGGCTACACCTTC
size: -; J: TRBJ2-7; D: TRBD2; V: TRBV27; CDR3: CASSLSMAGGVRSYQQYF; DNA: TGTGCCAGCAGTTTATCCATGGCGGGGGGAGTCCGTAGTTACCAGCAGTACTTC
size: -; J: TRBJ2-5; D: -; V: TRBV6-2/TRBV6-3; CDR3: CASSFRGAHYSETQYF; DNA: TGTGCCAGCAGTTTTCGGGGGGCCCACTATTCAGAGACCCAGTACTTC
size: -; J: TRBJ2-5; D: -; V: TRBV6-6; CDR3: CASSKLEVGQETQYF; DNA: TGTGCCAGCAGTAAACTAGAGGTTGGACAAGAGACCCAGTACTTC
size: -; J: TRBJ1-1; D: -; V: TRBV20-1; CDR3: CSASNGGRAEAFF; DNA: TGCAGTGCTAGTAACGGGGGGAGGGCTGAAGCTTTCTTT
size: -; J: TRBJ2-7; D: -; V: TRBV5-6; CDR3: CASSLAPDSYEQYF; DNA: TGTGCCAGCAGCTTGGCCCCAGATTCCTACGAGCAGTACTTC
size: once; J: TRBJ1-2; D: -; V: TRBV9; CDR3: CASSVARGNGYTF; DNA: TGTGCCAGCAGCGTAGCCCGGGGAAATGGCTACACCTTC
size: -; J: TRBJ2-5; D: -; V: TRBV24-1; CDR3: CATSGAGRETQYF; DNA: TGTGCCACCAGTGGGGCGGGGAGGGAGACCCAGTACTTC
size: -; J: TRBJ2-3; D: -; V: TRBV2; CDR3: CASSVDANTQYF; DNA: TGTGCCAGCAGTGTCGATGCTAATACGCAGTATTTT
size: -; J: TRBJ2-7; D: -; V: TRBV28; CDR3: CASKTYGTPQKGSWLDF; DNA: TGTGCCAGCAAAACCTACGGGACTCCCCAGAAAGGTTCGTGGTTGGACTTC
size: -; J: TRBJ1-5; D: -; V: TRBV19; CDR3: CASSTRSTDKPQHF; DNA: TGTGCCAGTAGTACCCGGTCGACGGACAAGCCCCAGCATTTT
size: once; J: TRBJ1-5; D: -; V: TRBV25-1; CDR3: CASSESPGQPQHF; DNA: TGTGCCAGCAGTGAATCCCCGGGACAGCCCCAGCATTTT
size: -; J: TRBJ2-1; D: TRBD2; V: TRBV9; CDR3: CASSAGLAGGSQFF; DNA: TGTGCCAGCAGCGCCGGACTAGCGGGGGGCAGCCAGTTCTTC
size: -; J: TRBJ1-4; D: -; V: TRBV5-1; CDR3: CASRFTPQGLSEKLFF; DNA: TGCGCCAGCAGGTTCACCCCACAGGGTTTGAGTGAAAAACTGTTTTTT
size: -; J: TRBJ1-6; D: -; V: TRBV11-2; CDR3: CASSFGIGGSPLHF; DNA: TGTGCCAGCAGCTTTGGAATAGGCGGATCACCCCTCCACTTT
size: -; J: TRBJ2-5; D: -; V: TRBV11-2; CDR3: CASSLSETQYF; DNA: TGTGCCAGCAGCTTAAGCGAGACCCAGTACTTC
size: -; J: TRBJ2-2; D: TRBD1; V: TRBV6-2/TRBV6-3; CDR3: CASSDPMTGDTGELFF; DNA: TGTGCCAGCAGCGACCCGATGACAGGGGACACCGGGGAGCTGTTTTTT
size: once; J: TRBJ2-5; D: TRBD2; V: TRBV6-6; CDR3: CASSRREEETQYF; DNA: TGTGCCAGCAGCAGGCGGGAGGAAGAGACCCAGTACTTC
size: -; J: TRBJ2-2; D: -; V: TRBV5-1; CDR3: CASSLDRSNTGELFF; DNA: TGCGCCAGCAGCTTAGACAGATCGAACACCGGGGAGCTGTTTTTT
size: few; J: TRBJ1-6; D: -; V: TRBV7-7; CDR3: CASSLDGRGDSPLHF; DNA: TGTGCCAGCAGCTTAGACGGGCGGGGAGATTCACCCCTCCACTTT
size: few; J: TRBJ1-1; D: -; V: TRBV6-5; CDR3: CASSYSGEGVSAEAFF; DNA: TGTGCCAGCAGTTACTCAGGGGAGGGGGTATCTGCTGAAGCTTTCTTT
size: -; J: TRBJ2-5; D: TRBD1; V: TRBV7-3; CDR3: CASSFGQGETQYF; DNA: TGTGCCAGCAGCTTCGGACAGGGAGAGACCCAGTACTTC
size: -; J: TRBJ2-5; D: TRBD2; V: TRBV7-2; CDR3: CASSPAGLAGLGTQYF; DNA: TGTGCCAGCAGCCCCGCGGGACTAGCGGGGTTGGGGACCCAGTACTTC
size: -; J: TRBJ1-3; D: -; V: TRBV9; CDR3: CASSVSSGNTIYF; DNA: TGTGCCAGCAGCGTGAGCTCTGGAAACACCATATATTTT
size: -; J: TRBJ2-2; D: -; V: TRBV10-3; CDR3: CASTLVQNTGELFF; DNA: TGTGCCTCAACTCTGGTGCAGAACACCGGGGAGCTGTTTTTT
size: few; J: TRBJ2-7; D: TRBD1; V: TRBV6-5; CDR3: CASSRTGTAYEQYF; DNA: TGTGCCAGCAGCCGGACAGGAACAGCCTACGAGCAGTACTTC
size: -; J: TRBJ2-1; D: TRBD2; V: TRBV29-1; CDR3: CSVGSGDVYNEQFF; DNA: TGCAGCGTGGGGAGCGGGGATGTTTACAATGAGCAGTTCTTC
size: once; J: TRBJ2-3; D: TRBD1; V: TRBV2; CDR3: CASIKGDSLTDTQYF; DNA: TGTGCCAGCATAAAGGGGGACAGTCTGACAGATACGCAGTATTTT
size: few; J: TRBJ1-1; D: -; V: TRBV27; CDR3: CASSLRSITEAFF; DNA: TGTGCCAGCAGTTTAAGGAGTATCACTGAAGCTTTCTTT
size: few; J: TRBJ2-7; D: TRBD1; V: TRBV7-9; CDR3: CASNIGQGGSYEQYF; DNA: TGTGCCAGCAACATCGGACAGGGTGGCTCCTACGAGCAGTACTTC
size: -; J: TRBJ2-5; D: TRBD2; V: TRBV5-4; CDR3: CASSPSGGAQETQYF; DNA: TGTGCCAGCAGCCCGTCGGGGGGGGCTCAAGAGACCCAGTACTTC
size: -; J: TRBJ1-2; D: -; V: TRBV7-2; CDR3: CASSSKPNYGYTF; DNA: TGTGCCAGCAGCTCTAAACCTAACTATGGCTACACCTTC
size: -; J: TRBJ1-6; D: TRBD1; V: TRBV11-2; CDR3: CASSFLTGGSPLHF; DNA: TGTGCCAGCAGCTTTTTGACAGGGGGTTCACCCCTCCACTTT
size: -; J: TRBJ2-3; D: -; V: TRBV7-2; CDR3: CASHVASTDTQYF; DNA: TGTGCCAGCCACGTGGCTAGCACAGATACGCAGTATTTT
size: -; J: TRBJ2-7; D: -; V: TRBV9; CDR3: CASSGGAESYEQYF; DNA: TGTGCCAGCAGCGGGGGAGCGGAATCCTACGAGCAGTACTTC
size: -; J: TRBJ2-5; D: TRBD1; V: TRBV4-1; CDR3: CASSRKTGEETQYF; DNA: TGCGCCAGCTCCCGTAAGACAGGGGAAGAGACCCAGTACTTC
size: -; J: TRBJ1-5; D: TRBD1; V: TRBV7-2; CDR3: CASSPQIVEGAGQPQHF; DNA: TGTGCCAGCAGCCCCCAGATAGTGGAGGGGGCAGGGCAGCCCCAGCATTTT
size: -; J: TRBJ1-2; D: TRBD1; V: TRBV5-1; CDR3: CASSDPGQGDGYTF; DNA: TGCGCCAGCAGCGATCCGGGACAGGGGGATGGCTACACCTTC
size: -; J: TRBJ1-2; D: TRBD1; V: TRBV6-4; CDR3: CASRLTTGAGYGYTF; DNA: TGTGCCAGCAGACTGACCACAGGGGCGGGGTATGGCTACACCTTC
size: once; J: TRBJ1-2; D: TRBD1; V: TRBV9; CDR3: CASSVQGANYGYTF; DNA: TGTGCCAGCAGCGTTCAGGGGGCAAACTATGGCTACACCTTC
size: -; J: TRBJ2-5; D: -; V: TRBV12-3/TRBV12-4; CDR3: CASSFVRETQYF; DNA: TGTGCCAGCAGTTTCGTTCGGGAGACCCAGTACTTC
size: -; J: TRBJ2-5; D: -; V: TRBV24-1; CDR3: CATSKGDHQETQYF; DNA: TGTGCCACCAGCAAGGGGGACCACCAAGAGACCCAGTACTTC
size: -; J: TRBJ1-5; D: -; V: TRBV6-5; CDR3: CASEPVGAEIQPQHF; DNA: TGTGCCAGTGAACCGGTAGGGGCAGAAATTCAGCCCCAGCATTTT
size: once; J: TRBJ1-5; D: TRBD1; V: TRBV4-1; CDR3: CASSERDRGNQPQHF; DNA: TGCGCCAGCAGCGAAAGAGACAGGGGCAATCAGCCCCAGCATTTT